A single sample gave rise to the 13 T cell receptor beta chains below, sequenced in a study of blood T cell repertoires in COVID-19. This table comes from immunoSEQ multiplex PCR, and its TCRdb copy is limited to in-frame clones, with some not included. The sample holds under 250,000 clones; roughly 85% are singletons and the top ten take approximately 5.1%. Input material: peripheral blood. These receptors were collected from a man aged 50-60 years with COVID-19, enrolled during active disease.

The V gene is TRBV28, the J gene TRBJ1-3, with a weak D call TRBD1 (5 bases). With 3 bases removed from V and 6 bases from J, the gap between germline ends came to 6 bases. The germline V gene encodes CDR1 MDHEN and CDR2 SYDVKM. There are 12 residues in the CDR3. The CDR3 is CASSLGQNTIYF. In nucleotides, the CDR3 is TGTGCCAGCAGTTTGGGGCAAAACACCATATATTTT.

V is TRBV11-2 and J is TRBJ2-1, with a possible D match to TRBD1 (6 bases). V lost 4 bases and J 8 bases, leaving 18 bases between the germline ends. Germline V gene sequence: CDR1 SGHAT, CDR2 FQNNGV. The CDR3 has 15 amino acids. In DNA form, the CDR3 reads TGTGCCAGCAGCTCAGCATTGGCAGGGGTCCATGAGCAGTTCTTC. This gives the protein CASSSALAGVHEQFF. Filled out from reference TRBV11-2 and TRBJ2-1, the complete variable domain reads EAGVAQSPRYKIIEKRQSVAFWCNPISGHATLYWYQQILGQGPKLLIQFQNNGVVDDSQLPKDRFSAERLKGVDSTLKIQPAKLEDSAVYLCASSSALAGVHEQFFGPGTRLTVL.

This clone has only one observation. The rearrangement links TRBV3-1 (or the pseudogene TRBV3-2) to TRBJ2-7, with D hard to call. CDR3 size: 15 residues. Deletions cut 3 bases from V and 4 bases from J, with 16 bases between. Germline V gives CDR1 LGHDT, CDR2 YNNKEL (reference sequence). This chain's CDR3 is CASSHRGAVGYEQYF. CDR3 coding DNA: TGTGCCAGCAGCCATCGCGGAGCCGTTGGATACGAGCAGTACTTC.

The rearrangement joins TRBV4-3 to TRBJ2-7; TRBD1 aligns across 10 bases. V lost 0 bases and J lost 3; bases outside the gene matches: 2. Per germline, CDR1 LGHNA and CDR2 YSLEER. CDR3 size: 15 residues. DNA of the CDR3: TGCGCCAGCAGCCAAGATCGGACAGGGGGCTACGAGCAGTACTTC. Protein: CASSQDRTGGYEQYF.

The V call is TRBV18, the J call TRBJ1-2; 10 nucleotides agree with TRBD1. The CDR3 contains 13 residues. CDR1 and CDR2 (germline): KGHSH, LQKENI. With V trimmed by 3 bases and J by 7 bases, 2 bases remained unmatched. As DNA, the CDR3 is TGTGCCAGCTCACCTCGGACAGGGGGTGGCTACACCTTC. It codes for CASSPRTGGGYTF.

The V gene is TRBV9, the J gene TRBJ2-1; the D gene is possibly TRBD2 (7 bases). Trimming left V 0 bases short and J 2 bases short, with 15 bases between. The germline gives CDR1 SGDLS, CDR2 YYNGEE. CDR3 length: 17 amino acids. The CDR3 spells CASSVALAGAAYNEQFF. The CDR3 DNA reads as TGTGCCAGCAGCGTAGCTCTGGCGGGGGCCGCCTACAATGAGCAGTTCTTC.

The chain is built from TRBV3-1 (or the pseudogene TRBV3-2) and TRBJ1-2; 8 nucleotides agree with TRBD1. The CDR3 consists of 15 residues. Germline-derived CDR1 and CDR2 are LGHDT and YNNKEL (reference sequence). Germline trimming cut 2 bases from V and 5 bases from J; bases unmatched to any gene: 7. The CDR3 DNA follows: TGTGCCAGCAGCCAATGGTCAGGGGGCCTTTATGGCTACACCTTC. It is translated as CASSQWSGGLYGYTF.

This clone was counted between two and nine times. The genes are TRBV7-2 and TRBJ1-1, with D uncertain. Germline CDR1 is SGHTA and CDR2 is FQGNSA. Trimming took off 3 bases at V and 6 bases at J, with 17 bases between the two ends. This CDR3 spans 15 amino acids. For the CDR3, the DNA is TGTGCCAGCAGCTTTTCTAGGGAAAGGAGGTCTGAAGCTTTCTTT. Translating it yields CASSFSRERRSEAFF.

This clone was recorded at least ten times. The chain combines TRBV3-1 (or the pseudogene TRBV3-2) with TRBJ2-7, with D tentatively TRBD1 (5 bases). The germline CDR1 and CDR2 sequences are LGHDT and YNNKEL (reference sequence). The V end lost 1 base, the J end lost 0 bases, and 13 bases lay between the germline ends. The CDR3 is 16 amino acids. The CDR3 DNA follows: TGTGCCAGCAGCCAAGCATTGGGGCTAAGCTCCTACGAGCAGTACTTC. It encodes CASSQALGLSSYEQYF.

CDR3 bases: TGTGCCAGCAGCTTTAATACCTACGAGCAGTACTTC. This gives the protein CASSFNTYEQYF. The J gene is TRBJ2-7, the V gene TRBV11-2; no definite D call. Germline CDR1 and CDR2: SGHAT and FQNNGV. This CDR3 spans 12 amino acids. V was clipped by 3 bases and J by 2 bases, with 5 bases between them.

The rearrangement joins TRBV6-5 to TRBJ2-2; weak D call: TRBD2 (5 bases). Trimming stripped 8 bases from V and 0 bases from J, with 13 bases between. Germline CDR1 is MNHEY and CDR2 is SVGAGI. This CDR3 is 15 amino acids long. The CDR3 is CASPKGETNTGELFF. DNA of the CDR3: TGTGCCAGCCCCAAGGGAGAAACGAACACCGGGGAGCTGTTTTTT.

V usage is TRBV6-2 or TRBV6-3 and J usage is TRBJ2-7, with TRBD2 identical over 7 bases. CDR1 is MNHEY, CDR2 SVGEGT, per germline. After removal of 4 bases from V and 7 bases from J, the junction contained 10 bases not matched to a gene. The CDR3 spans 14 residues. The CDR3 DNA reads as TGTGCCAGCAGTTCACCGCGGGGGTCAGAGGAGCAGTACTTC. Translation: CASSSPRGSEEQYF.

This sequence joins TRBV19 and TRBJ1-4; a weak D match, TRBD1 (5 bases). The CDR3 extends over 15 amino acids. V shed 7 bases and J shed 7 bases, with 19 bases lying between them. CDR1 and CDR2 from the germline V gene are LNHDA and SQIVND (reference sequence). Written as DNA, the CDR3 is TGTGCCAGTACAAGATCCGGGGGACCGGGTGAAAAACTGTTTTTT. It translates to CASTRSGGPGEKLFF.